Listed here are 7 T cell receptor beta chains from one sample, sequenced in a study of blood T cell repertoires in COVID-19. Here immunoSEQ multiplex PCR was the method, and the copy in TCRdb shows in-frame clones only, minus some. The top ten clones hold 7% to 10% of a sample with approximately 150,000 clones, around 83% of them seen once. Sequenced sample: peripheral blood. The receptors stem from a woman aged 55-75 years with acute or convalescent COVID-19.

Concerning this clone itself: Other DNA sequences within the sample encode an identical CDR3. The chain is built from TRBV10-3 and TRBJ2-1, with 11 bases aligning to TRBD2. Germline CDR1 reads ENHRY; CDR2 reads SYGVKD. The CDR3 sequence is 16 residues long. V dropped 3 bases and J dropped 2; count of bases not matched to a gene: 3. CDR3 protein: CAISDLAGGPYNEQFF. Here the CDR3 DNA reads TGTGCCATCAGTGACCTAGCGGGGGGCCCCTACAATGAGCAGTTCTTC.

The gene calls are TRBV29-1 and TRBJ1-2; D call uncertain. Germline V gene data show CDR1 as SQVTM and CDR2 as ANQGSEA. The CDR3 has 15 residues. V lost 5 bases and J 4 bases, leaving 20 bases between the germline ends. The CDR3 DNA reads TGCAGCGTTTTCGCTTCCAGCGAAGATTCCTATGGCTACACCTTC. Amino acids: CSVFASSEDSYGYTF.

The rearrangement uses TRBV6-5 and TRBJ1-5; the D is unclear. Germline CDR1 is MNHEY and CDR2 is SVGAGI. The germline V and J ends were trimmed by 2 bases and 2 bases, with 7 bases remaining between them. The CDR3 loop spans 14 amino acids. The DNA for the CDR3 is TGTGCCAGCAGTTACACCGGGGGCAATCAGCCCCAGCATTTT. Residues: CASSYTGGNQPQHF.

The DNA for the CDR3 is TGTGCCAGTAGTATTATAGGAAGAACGACAGGGGGCAGGGGCAATCAGCCCCAGCATTTT. This translates into CASSIIGRTTGGRGNQPQHF. This chain joins TRBV19 and TRBJ1-5, with 10 positions matching TRBD1. The CDR3 sequence is 20 residues long. Germline trimming cut 3 bases from V and 2 bases from J; bases unmatched to any gene: 16. Germline-derived CDR1 and CDR2 are LNHDA and SQIVND (reference sequence).

The chain employs TRBV27 and TRBJ2-1, with 13 bases that match TRBD2. Germline loops: CDR1 MNHEY, CDR2 SMNVEV (reference sequence). The CDR3 is 17 residues long. V lost 6 bases, J lost 8 bases, and 13 bases stayed unmatched. Here the CDR3 DNA reads TGTGCCAGCAGCCCCTATACTAGCGGGGGGGCGGTGGATGAGCAGTTCTTC. Its protein is CASSPYTSGGAVDEQFF.

The chain recombines TRBV6-5 with TRBJ1-2; 10 bases line up with TRBD1. The length of the CDR3 is 13 residues. The V gene's germline CDR1 is MNHEY and CDR2 SVGAGI. The V gene end was trimmed by 6 bases and the J gene end by 8 bases; junction bases not matched to a gene: 6. Here the CDR3 DNA reads TGTGCCAGCAGCCGGGGACAGGGGTTCGGCTACACCTTC. Encoded protein: CASSRGQGFGYTF.

The chain uses TRBV12-3 or TRBV12-4 and TRBJ1-3; unclear D gene. CDR3 length: 13 residues. With 3 bases removed from V and 8 bases from J, the gap between germline ends came to 11 bases. The CDR3 DNA is TGTGCCAGCAGTTTTGGCCCCGCGGACACCATATATTTT. Translated, it gives CASSFGPADTIYF.